The rows below give T cell receptor beta chains drawn from one sample of a study of T cells in localized non-small cell lung cancer. Sequenced by immunoSEQ multiplex PCR; TCRdb stores in-frame clones only, minus some. The repertoire holds approximately 11,000 clones, with roughly 90% as singletons. This specimen was peripheral blood, taken before any cancer treatment. These TCRs come from a male donor at least 60 years old with stage III lung adenocarcinoma. CDR3s include the opening cysteine and the closing phenylalanine or tryptophan. Size tells how often a clone was seen (once, few, many) or the class of an expanded clone, and some rows leave it out.

>TRBV11-2|.
CASKRTSEVPEQFF
>TRBV27|.
CASSYGRSFNYGYTF
>TRBV9|.
CASSPEADYPTDTQYF
>TRBV5-4|.
CASSSGIRYEQYF
>TRBV7-6|.
CASSPTGGNEKLFF
>TRBV5-1|.
CASSPEQPYEQYF
>TRBV5-6|.
CASSLVGQGADYGYTF
>TRBV25-1|.
CASSQGQETQYF
>TRBV15|.
CATSRDGTGGTEAFF
>TRBV7-3|.
CASSPGENTEAFF
>TRBV29-1|.
CSVVQGLTWGYTF
>TRBV6-1|.
CASRENYGYTF
>TRBV28|.
CASRTQGMAYEQYF
>TRBV30|.
CAWSGGSNQPQHF
>TRBV9|.
CASSPLPRGGGYTF
>TRBV30|.
CAWNGAPLYGYTF
>TRBV6-5|.
CASKDPSGNEQYF
>TRBV28|.
CASEKYQTYEQYF
>TRBV7-9|.
CASSTGTGKNQPQHF
>TRBV7-2|.
CASSWGQGKGAFF
>TRBV29-1|.
CSVSREQETQYF
>TRBV5-4|.
CASRSQGAVGELFF
>TRBV4-1|.
CASSRTIPSYNEQFF
>TRBV7-8|once
CASSLVKEREQYF
>TRBV27|.
CASSFGGSGANVLTF
>TRBV6-5|few
CASSSDRAQDGYTF
>TRBV11-2|.
CASSLKPETQYF
>TRBV25-1|.
CASSELSQGRVHF
>TRBV5-4|.
CASSEELAGRYEQYF
>TRBV5-1|.
CASSFALAGAPDYEQYF
>TRBV9|.
CASSGGASGIHEQYF
>TRBV28|.
CASSLGGIGNTIYF
>TRBV6-5|.
CASSLASPNQPQHF
>TRBV9|.
CASSSGSVGKTTIYNEQFF
>TRBV5-1|.
CASSLGTTGVSYNEQFF
>TRBV6-5|.
CASRGEPAGNSPLHF
>TRBV11-2|once
CASSPTGFAEAFF
>TRBV7-8|.
CASTRGGAYTGELFF